The rows below give T cell receptor beta chains drawn from one sample of a study of blood T cell repertoires in COVID-19. Clones were read by immunoSEQ multiplex PCR, and TCRdb kept only the in-frame ones, dropping some. The sample comprises about 250,000 clones, around 86% of which are singletons, and around 6% rests with the top ten. Sequenced input: peripheral blood. All receptors come from a woman of 80 years or more with COVID-19, enrolled during active disease. CDR3s include the opening cysteine and the closing phenylalanine or tryptophan. Fields, in order: J gene, V gene, D gene, clone size, CDR3 protein, CDR3 DNA. D genes are given only for firm matches. The size entry is marked missing in some rows and otherwise reads once, few, many or a size class.

TRBJ1-4,TRBV12-3/TRBV12-4,NA,NA,CASSFGLYLSLFF,TGTGCCAGCAGTTTTGGGCTTTACCTTTCCCTGTTTTTT
TRBJ1-3,TRBV18,NA,NA,CASSPRAVNSGNTIYF,TGTGCCAGCTCACCACGGGCAGTGAACTCTGGAAACACCATATATTTT
TRBJ2-1,TRBV12-3/TRBV12-4,NA,once,CASSVTNEQFF,TGTGCCAGCAGCGTGACTAATGAGCAGTTCTTC
TRBJ1-3,TRBV5-4,NA,NA,CASSPRGGAGNTIYF,TGTGCCAGCAGCCCTCGGGGGGGGGCTGGAAACACCATATATTTT
TRBJ2-1,TRBV30,NA,NA,CAWSLGLRNEQFF,TGTGCCTGGAGTCTCGGACTACGCAATGAGCAGTTCTTC
TRBJ2-2,TRBV19,TRBD1,once,CASMTGAGGTGELFF,TGTGCCAGTATGACCGGGGCAGGGGGCACCGGGGAGCTGTTTTTT
TRBJ1-5,TRBV3-1/TRBV3-2,NA,once,CASSPRQGNQPQHF,TGTGCCAGCAGCCCTAGACAGGGCAATCAGCCCCAGCATTTT
TRBJ1-2,TRBV6-5,NA,NA,CASSYAANYGYTF,TGTGCCAGCAGTTACGCAGCTAACTATGGCTACACCTTC
TRBJ2-3,TRBV7-9,NA,NA,CASSMRGSTDTQYF,TGTGCCAGCAGCATGAGAGGCAGCACAGATACGCAGTATTTT
TRBJ2-1,TRBV13,TRBD2,once,CASSLGLLAGGLSSYNEQFF,TGTGCCAGCAGCTTAGGACTACTAGCGGGGGGCTTGAGCTCCTACAATGAGCAGTTCTTC
TRBJ2-1,TRBV9,NA,NA,CASSVRLVGEQFF,TGTGCCAGCAGCGTCAGACTAGTCGGAGAGCAGTTCTTC
TRBJ2-2,TRBV19,TRBD1,NA,CASSTGQGNTGELFF,TGTGCCAGTAGTACCGGACAGGGGAACACCGGGGAGCTGTTTTTT
TRBJ2-3,TRBV19,TRBD2,NA,CASRLLSGGATDTQYF,TGTGCCAGCCGACTCCTTAGCGGGGGGGCCACAGATACGCAGTATTTT
TRBJ2-5,TRBV28,NA,NA,CASSSPGERKETQYF,TGTGCCAGCAGTTCGCCCGGGGAGAGGAAGGAGACCCAGTACTTC
TRBJ2-2,TRBV24-1,TRBD1,NA,CATSDNPGQRSAGELFF,TGTGCCACCAGTGACAACCCGGGACAGCGGAGCGCCGGGGAGCTGTTTTTT
TRBJ1-5,TRBV19,TRBD1,once,CATRSQGNSNQPQHF,TGTGCCACAAGATCACAGGGGAATAGCAATCAGCCCCAGCATTTT
TRBJ2-7,TRBV4-3,NA,NA,CASSQVQGYEQYF,TGCGCCAGCAGCCAAGTACAGGGCTACGAGCAGTACTTC
TRBJ1-2,TRBV10-1,NA,NA,CASSRDRYGYTF,TGCGCCAGCAGCAGGGATCGCTATGGCTACACCTTC
TRBJ2-3,TRBV29-1,TRBD2,NA,CSSSGARWDTQYF,TGCAGTTCTAGCGGGGCCCGGTGGGATACGCAGTATTTT
TRBJ1-5,TRBV3-1/TRBV3-2,NA,NA,CASSQAGYNQPQHF,TGTGCCAGCAGCCAAGCAGGGTACAATCAGCCCCAGCATTTT
TRBJ1-2,TRBV6-6,NA,NA,CASRDDEGYTF,TGTGCCAGCAGAGATGATGAGGGCTACACCTTC
TRBJ1-6,TRBV7-2,NA,NA,CASSIGTVENSPLHF,TGTGCCAGCAGCATTGGGACTGTCGAAAATTCACCCCTCCACTTT
TRBJ2-7,TRBV4-3,NA,NA,CASSLQEGSYEQYF,TGCGCCAGCAGCCTTCAGGAGGGTTCCTACGAGCAGTACTTC
TRBJ2-7,TRBV19,TRBD2,NA,CASRGGGTYEQYF,TGTGCCAGTCGTGGCGGGGGTACCTACGAGCAGTACTTC
TRBJ1-6,TRBV18,TRBD1,NA,CASSLGQGNSPLHF,TGTGCCAGCTCACTAGGACAGGGTAATTCACCCCTCCACTTT
TRBJ2-3,TRBV4-3,NA,NA,CASSQDLETSSADTQYF,TGCGCCAGCAGCCAAGATCTGGAAACCTCATCAGCGGATACGCAGTATTTT
TRBJ1-6,TRBV3-1/TRBV3-2,TRBD1,NA,CASSQDSGGGSPLHF,TGTGCCAGCAGCCAAGATTCAGGGGGAGGTTCACCCCTCCACTTT
TRBJ1-1,TRBV30,NA,few,CAWSNMDRPNTEAFF,TGTGCCTGGAGTAACATGGACAGACCGAACACTGAAGCTTTCTTT
TRBJ2-1,TRBV28,TRBD2,NA,CASSRGLAGGYYNEQFF,TGTGCCAGCAGCCGAGGACTAGCGGGGGGGTACTACAATGAGCAGTTCTTC
TRBJ2-7,TRBV23-1,NA,once,CASSHAGIAYEQYF,TGCGCCAGCAGTCATGCGGGCATCGCCTACGAGCAGTACTTC
TRBJ1-5,TRBV19,TRBD1,NA,CASSTGGLYSNQPQHF,TGTGCCAGTAGTACAGGGGGCCTATATAGCAATCAGCCCCAGCATTTT
TRBJ2-2,TRBV5-1,NA,NA,CASSLARGVNTGELFF,TGCGCCAGCAGCTTGGCCAGGGGTGTCAACACCGGGGAGCTGTTTTTT
TRBJ1-4,TRBV5-1,NA,NA,CASSFGESNEKLFF,TGCGCCAGCAGCTTTGGGGAGAGTAATGAAAAACTGTTTTTT
TRBJ1-2,TRBV5-1,TRBD1,NA,CASSLGQGDNYGYTF,TGCGCCAGCAGCCTCGGACAGGGAGATAACTATGGCTACACCTTC
TRBJ1-4,TRBV18,NA,few,CASSPPNDYATNEKLFF,TGTGCCAGCTCACCACCGAACGACTACGCAACTAATGAAAAACTGTTTTTT
TRBJ2-1,TRBV7-2,NA,NA,CASSLAGANNEQFF,TGTGCCAGCAGCCTGGCGGGGGCTAACAATGAGCAGTTCTTC
TRBJ2-1,TRBV6-6,TRBD1,NA,CASRGLLDRGYNEQFF,TGTGCCAGCAGGGGACTCCTGGACAGGGGTTACAATGAGCAGTTCTTC
TRBJ1-5,TRBV3-1/TRBV3-2,NA,few,CASSQDYGDSNQPQHF,TGTGCCAGCAGCCAAGATTATGGAGATAGCAATCAGCCCCAGCATTTT
TRBJ1-1,TRBV3-1/TRBV3-2,NA,NA,CASSQVGGRRTEAFF,TGTGCCAGCAGCCAAGTGGGGGGACGCCGCACTGAAGCTTTCTTT
TRBJ1-1,TRBV19,TRBD1,NA,CASSIRQGADTEAFF,TGTGCCAGTAGTATAAGACAGGGGGCGGACACTGAAGCTTTCTTT
TRBJ2-1,TRBV29-1,TRBD1,NA,CSVDRGQLSYNEQFF,TGCAGCGTTGACAGGGGGCAACTTTCATACAATGAGCAGTTCTTC
TRBJ1-3,TRBV18,NA,NA,CASSPFRDKRNTIYF,TGTGCCAGCTCACCGTTTAGGGACAAGCGAAACACCATATATTTT
TRBJ1-5,TRBV28,TRBD1,NA,CASSLEMDRAQHF,TGTGCCAGCAGTTTAGAGATGGACAGGGCCCAGCATTTT
TRBJ1-5,TRBV28,NA,NA,CASSSTITNQGQHF,TGTGCCAGCAGTTCGACAATTACTAATCAGGGCCAGCATTTT
TRBJ2-2,TRBV3-1/TRBV3-2,NA,NA,CASSQGGGVDTGELFF,TGTGCCAGCAGCCAAGGGGGGGGCGTTGACACCGGGGAGCTGTTTTTT
TRBJ1-1,TRBV5-1,NA,few,CASSDTIYTEAFF,TGCGCCAGCAGCGACACCATCTACACTGAAGCTTTCTTT
TRBJ2-2,TRBV5-4,NA,NA,CASSFGGGGTGELFF,TGTGCCAGCAGCTTTGGCGGCGGAGGGACCGGGGAGCTGTTTTTT
TRBJ1-1,TRBV7-2,NA,once,CASSFQPMNTEAFF,TGTGCCAGCAGCTTCCAACCTATGAACACTGAAGCTTTCTTT
TRBJ1-6,TRBV20-1,TRBD1,NA,CSAGQGSLTHF,TGCAGTGCCGGACAGGGTTCCTTAACCCACTTT
TRBJ1-6,TRBV7-8,TRBD1,NA,CASSLGQGALGSPLHF,TGTGCCAGCAGCTTAGGACAGGGGGCGCTTGGTTCACCCCTCCACTTT
TRBJ2-1,TRBV19,NA,NA,CASGRDFMGEQFF,TGTGCCAGTGGCCGGGACTTTATGGGGGAGCAGTTCTTC
TRBJ2-1,TRBV7-2,TRBD2,NA,CASSSRTSGGPPFF,TGTGCCAGCAGCTCACGGACTAGCGGGGGGCCACCGTTCTTC
TRBJ2-1,TRBV7-9,NA,NA,CASRRSGGGPPEEQFF,TGTGCCAGCAGGAGAAGTGGGGGGGGCCCGCCCGAGGAGCAGTTCTTC
TRBJ2-3,TRBV7-2,NA,NA,CASSSPYTTDTQYF,TGTGCCAGCAGCTCCCCTTACACCACAGATACGCAGTATTTT